This TCR beta chain was documented in a study of beta chain features in type 1 diabetes. Overall study findings and caveats: Shorter TCRB CDR3s, moderately but significantly so, marked every one of the four CD4+ subsets in Type 1 diabetes patients.

This clone was counted only a few times. Its antigen is as yet unknown. Every isolated RNA sample was fully reverse transcribed, so sequencing captured expressed TCRB transcripts. Data came from immunoSEQ multiplex PCR; TCRdb stores just in-frame clones and leaves some out. The sample carries about 53,000 clones, 50% to 75% recorded once. It was via CD45RO/CCR7/CD25/CD127/CD95/CD27 that CD4+ naive, central memory, regulatory and stem cell-like memory cells were sorted. The V and J ends lost 3 bases and 1 base, in that order; junction bases with no gene match: 7. CDR1 is SQVTM, CDR2 ANQGSEA, per germline. The CDR3 sequence is 15 residues long.

This clonotype originated in a woman in her twenties or thirties with type 1 diabetes. The chain has TRBV29-1 and TRBJ2-3; TRBD2 matches 7 bases. Sequences were obtained from stem cell memory CD4+ T cells from blood. The CDR3 protein is CSVEGGRHRTDTQYF. The CDR3 coding sequence is TGCAGCGTTGAGGGGGGGAGACACCGCACAGATACGCAGTATTTT.